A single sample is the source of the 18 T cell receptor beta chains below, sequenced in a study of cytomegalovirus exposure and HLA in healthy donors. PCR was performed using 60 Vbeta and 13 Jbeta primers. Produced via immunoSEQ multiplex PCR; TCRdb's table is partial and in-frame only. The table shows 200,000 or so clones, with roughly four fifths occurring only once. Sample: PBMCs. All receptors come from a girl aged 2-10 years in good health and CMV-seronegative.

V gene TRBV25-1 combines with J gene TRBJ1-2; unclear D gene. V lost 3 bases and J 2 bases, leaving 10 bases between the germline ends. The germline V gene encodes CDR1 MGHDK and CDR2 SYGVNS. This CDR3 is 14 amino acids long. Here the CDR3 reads CASSDRRGNYGYTF. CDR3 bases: TGTGCCAGCAGTGACAGAAGAGGCAACTATGGCTACACCTTC.

This chain's CDR3 is CATSRRPGQGSTEAFF. As DNA, the CDR3 is TGTGCCACCAGCAGAAGACCGGGACAGGGATCCACTGAAGCTTTCTTT. The V call is TRBV15, the J call TRBJ1-1; 9 bases agree with TRBD1. Germline lookup yields CDR1 LNHNV and CDR2 YYDKDF (reference sequence). The CDR3 covers 16 residues. Trimming took 2 bases from V and 4 from J; bases not matched to a gene: 8. Full variable domain (rest looked up from reference TRBV15 and TRBJ1-1): DAMVIQNPRYQVTQFGKPVTLSCSQTLNHNVMYWYQQKSSQAPKLLFHYYDKDFNNEADTPDNFQSRRPNTSFCFLDIRSPGLGDTAMYLCATSRRPGQGSTEAFFGQGTRLTVV.

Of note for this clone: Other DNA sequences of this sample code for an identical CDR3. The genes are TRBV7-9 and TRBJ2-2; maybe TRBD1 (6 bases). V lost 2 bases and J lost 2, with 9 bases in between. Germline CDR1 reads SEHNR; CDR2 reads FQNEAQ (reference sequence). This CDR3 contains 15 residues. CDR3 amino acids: CASSLSRGNTGELFF. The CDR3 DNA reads TGTGCCAGCAGCTTAAGCAGGGGAAACACCGGGGAGCTGTTTTTT.

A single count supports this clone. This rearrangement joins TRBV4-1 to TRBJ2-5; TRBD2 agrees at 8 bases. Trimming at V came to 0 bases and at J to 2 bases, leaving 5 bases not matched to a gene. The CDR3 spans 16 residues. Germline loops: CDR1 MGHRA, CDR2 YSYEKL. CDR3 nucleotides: TGCGCCAGCAGCCAAGATCGGACGGGGGGGCAAGAGACCCAGTACTTC. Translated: CASSQDRTGGQETQYF.

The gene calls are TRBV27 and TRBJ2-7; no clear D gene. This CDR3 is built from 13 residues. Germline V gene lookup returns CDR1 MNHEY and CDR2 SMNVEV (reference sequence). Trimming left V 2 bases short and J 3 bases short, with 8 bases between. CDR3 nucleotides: TGTGCCAGCAGTTTAAATACTGACTACGAGCAGTACTTC. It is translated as CASSLNTDYEQYF.

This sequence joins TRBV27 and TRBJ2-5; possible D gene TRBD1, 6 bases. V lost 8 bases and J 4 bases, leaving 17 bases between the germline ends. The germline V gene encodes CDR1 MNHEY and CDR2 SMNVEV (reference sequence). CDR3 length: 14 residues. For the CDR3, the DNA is TGTGCCAGCTCTGACAGGTCCCGGAGAGAGACCCAGTACTTC. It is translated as CASSDRSRRETQYF.

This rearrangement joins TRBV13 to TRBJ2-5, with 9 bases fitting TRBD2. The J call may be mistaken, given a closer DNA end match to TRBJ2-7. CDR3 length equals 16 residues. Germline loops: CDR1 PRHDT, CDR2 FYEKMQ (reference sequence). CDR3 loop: CASSLAAGGEAYEQYF. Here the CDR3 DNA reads TGTGCCAGCAGCTTAGCAGCGGGAGGTGAGGCCTACGAGCAGTACTTC.

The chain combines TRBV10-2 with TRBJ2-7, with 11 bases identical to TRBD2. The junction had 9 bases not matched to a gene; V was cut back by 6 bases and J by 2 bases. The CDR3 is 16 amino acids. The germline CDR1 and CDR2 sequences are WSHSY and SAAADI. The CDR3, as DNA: TGCGCCAGCAGACCCCCGACTAGCGGGAAAACCTACGAGCAGTACTTC. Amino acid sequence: CASRPPTSGKTYEQYF.

In DNA, the CDR3 is TGTGCCAGCTCTGGGAACTCCAGGGGTAGCAATCAGCCCCAGCATTTT. It specifies CASSGNSRGSNQPQHF. The gene calls are TRBV6-6 and TRBJ1-5, with D perhaps matching TRBD1 (6 bases). The V end lost 8 bases, the J end lost 0 bases, and 17 bases lay between the germline ends. The germline V gene encodes CDR1 MNHNY and CDR2 SVGAGI (reference sequence). The CDR3 has 16 amino acids.

The CDR3 coding sequence is TGTGCCAGCAGTTTGAGGTGGGGCAGGGGTTACGAGCAGTACTTC. Its protein is CASSLRWGRGYEQYF. The V call is TRBV27, the J call TRBJ2-7; possibly TRBD1 for D (6 bases). Germline CDR1 reads MNHEY; CDR2 reads SMNVEV (reference sequence). The CDR3 length is 15 residues. With 3 bases removed from V and 4 bases from J, the gap between germline ends came to 16 bases.

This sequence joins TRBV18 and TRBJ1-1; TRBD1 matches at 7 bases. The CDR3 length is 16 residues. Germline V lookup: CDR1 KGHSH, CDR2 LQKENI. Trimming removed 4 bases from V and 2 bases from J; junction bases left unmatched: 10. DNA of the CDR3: TGTGCCAGCTCACGTTTTACCGGGACAGTCAACACTGAAGCTTTCTTT. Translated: CASSRFTGTVNTEAFF.

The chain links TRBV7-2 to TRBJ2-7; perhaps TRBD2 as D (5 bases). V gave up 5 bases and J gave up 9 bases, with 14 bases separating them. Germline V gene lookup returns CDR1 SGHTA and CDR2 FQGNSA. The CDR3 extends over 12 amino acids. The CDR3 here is CASSQAGETQYF. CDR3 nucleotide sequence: TGTGCCAGCAGCCAGGCGGGTGAGACGCAGTACTTC.

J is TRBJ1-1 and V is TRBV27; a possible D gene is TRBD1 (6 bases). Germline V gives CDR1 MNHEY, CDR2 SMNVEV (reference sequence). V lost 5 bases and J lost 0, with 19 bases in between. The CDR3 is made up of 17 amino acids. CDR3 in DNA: TGTGCCAGCAGTCCGTTTATGACAGGTAATATGAACACTGAAGCTTTCTTT. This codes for CASSPFMTGNMNTEAFF.

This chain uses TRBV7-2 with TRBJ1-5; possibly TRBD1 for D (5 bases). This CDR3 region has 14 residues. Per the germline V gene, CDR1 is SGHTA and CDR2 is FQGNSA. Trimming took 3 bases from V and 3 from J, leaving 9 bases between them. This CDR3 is CASSFAGYNQPQHF. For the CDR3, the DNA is TGTGCCAGCAGCTTCGCAGGGTACAATCAGCCCCAGCATTTT.

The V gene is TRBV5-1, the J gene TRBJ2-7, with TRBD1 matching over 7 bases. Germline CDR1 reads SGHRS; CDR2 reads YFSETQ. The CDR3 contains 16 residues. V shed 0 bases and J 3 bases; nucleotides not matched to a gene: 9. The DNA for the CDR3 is TGCGCCAGCAGCTTGGCGTGGGAGACAGGGATCTACGAGCAGTACTTC. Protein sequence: CASSLAWETGIYEQYF.

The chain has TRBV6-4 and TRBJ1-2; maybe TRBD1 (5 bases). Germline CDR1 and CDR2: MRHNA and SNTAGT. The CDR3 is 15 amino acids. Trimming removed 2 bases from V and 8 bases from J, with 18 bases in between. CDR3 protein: CASSDTEHGTGGYTF. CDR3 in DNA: TGTGCCAGCAGTGACACTGAACATGGGACTGGGGGCTACACCTTC.

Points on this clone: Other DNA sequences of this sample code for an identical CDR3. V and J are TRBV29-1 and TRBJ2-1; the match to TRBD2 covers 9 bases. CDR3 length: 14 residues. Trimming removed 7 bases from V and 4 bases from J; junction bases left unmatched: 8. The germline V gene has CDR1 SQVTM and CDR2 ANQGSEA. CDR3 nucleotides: TGCAGCGCATTAGCGGGAGTCCCGTACAATGAGCAGTTCTTC. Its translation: CSALAGVPYNEQFF.

CDR3 protein: CASSGDSTDTQYF. CDR3 bases: TGCGCCAGCAGTGGAGATAGCACAGATACGCAGTATTTT. The rearrangement links TRBV10-1 to TRBJ2-3; D is ambiguous. The CDR3 consists of 13 residues. Germline assignment: CDR1 WNHNN and CDR2 SYGVQD (reference sequence). V dropped 4 bases and J dropped 0 bases, with 5 bases sitting between them.